The next 6 T cell receptor beta chains were all read from a single sample in a study of blood T cells in healthy people across ages. A second PCR, run for 7 to 11 cycles, used a sample-barcoded 5' primer plus a J-beta primer mix. MiXCR was run by TCRdb on the 5' RACE reads, yielding one entry per CDR3 protein. The sample records about 930,000 distinct CDR3 sequences, 25% to 35% being singletons. Another study also made use of these data, one on T cells of mothers and their children.

Sequencing was carried out using blood. These receptors all stem from a woman in her forties in good health.

V gene TRBV7-2 combines with J gene TRBJ2-7; a weak D match, TRBD2 (5 bases). V shed 1 base and J shed 10 bases, with 14 bases lying between them. Germline V gene sequence: CDR1 SGHTA, CDR2 FQGNSA. The CDR3 runs to 13 residues. DNA for the CDR3: TGTGCCAGCAGCTTAGGGGCAGCGGAGCACCAGTACTTC. Translation gives CASSLGAAEHQYF.

Note on this clonotype: A read error may be the cause here, since a much bigger clone is one base away. The chain couples TRBV18 to TRBJ2-1; 8 bases align to TRBD1. Germline CDR1 reads KGHSH; CDR2 reads LQKENI. CDR3 size: 14 residues. With 3 bases clipped from V and 13 bases from J, the junction kept 11 bases outside the gene matches. In DNA form, the CDR3 reads TGTGCCAGCTCACCCGGACAGGGTCAAGGCACCCAGTTCTTC. Translated: CASSPGQGQGTQFF.

The V and J genes are TRBV20-1 and TRBJ1-4, with no clear D. CDR1 DFQATT and CDR2 SNEGSKA come from the germline V gene (reference sequence). The CDR3 is 12 residues long. Trimming shortened V by 6 bases and J by 3 bases, and 8 bases separated the two germline ends. The CDR3 sequence: CSAFGANEKLFF. CDR3 coding DNA: TGCAGTGCGTTTGGGGCTAATGAAAAACTGTTTTTT.

This clonotype was recorded many times. This chain links TRBV20-1 with TRBJ2-4; 7 bases fit TRBD1. Germline V gene sequence: CDR1 DFQATT, CDR2 SNEGSKA (reference sequence). Trimming took 2 bases from V and 5 from J; bases not matched to a gene: 0. The CDR3 has 12 amino acids. For the CDR3, the DNA is TGCAGTGCTAGACAGGGGGAAAACATTCAGTACTTC. It is translated as CSARQGENIQYF.

This clonotype was found a few times. V and J are TRBV28 and TRBJ2-7; D is undetermined. This CDR3 region has 13 residues. Trimming left V 5 bases short and J 2 bases short, with 10 bases between. Germline V gene data show CDR1 as MDHEN and CDR2 as SYDVKM. CDR3 in amino acids: CASSHIFTYEQYF. CDR3 nucleotide sequence: TGTGCCAGCAGTCATATATTTACCTACGAGCAGTACTTC. The variable domain in full, completed from reference TRBV28 and TRBJ2-7, reads DVKVTQSSRYLVKRTGEKVFLECVQDMDHENMFWYRQDPGLGLRLIYFSYDVKMKEKGDIPEGYSVSREKKERFSLILESASTNQTSMYLCASSHIFTYEQYFGPGTRLTVT.

This chain uses TRBV7-9 with TRBJ2-5, with D unclear. Germline CDR1 SEHNR, CDR2 FQNEAQ (reference sequence). The CDR3 is 15 residues long. V dropped 2 bases and J dropped 0 bases, with 10 bases sitting between them. CDR3 nucleotide sequence: TGTGCCAGCAGCTTACTGGCAGAGTACCAAGAGACCCAGTACTTC. It translates to CASSLLAEYQETQYF.